This T cell receptor (beta chain) appears in the sequencing data of a study of monozygotic twins with cystic fibrosis. At the level of the study: Library input was around 3.2 micrograms of fragmented DNA, with approximately 16 PCR cycles. Whole-study findings and limits: Clonality was generally low (median roughly 0.009), higher in the most severe patients. Nucleotide-identical clonotype sharing was significantly higher within monozygotic CF twin pairs than between unrelated CF individuals. In this small cohort, shared CDR3 numbers showed no association with age, concordance or disease severity.

Profiled with immunoSEQ multiplex PCR; TCRdb holds only in-frame clones, not every one. The sample records approximately 15,000 clones, around 93% being singletons. On this clone itself: As yet, its antigen is unknown.

With 4 bases clipped from V and 4 bases from J, the junction kept 15 bases outside the gene matches. CDR1 is SGHNT and CDR2 is YENEEA in the germline V gene. The CDR3 totals 19 residues. The chain joins TRBV11-3 to TRBJ2-1; TRBD2 matches at 11 bases. Sample: blood. The receptor was isolated from a girl aged 2-10 years with cystic fibrosis. The chain's CDR3 is CASSSREQPGTSGYNEQFF. The CDR3 DNA is TGTGCCAGCAGCTCCCGAGAGCAACCCGGGACTAGCGGATACAATGAGCAGTTCTTC.